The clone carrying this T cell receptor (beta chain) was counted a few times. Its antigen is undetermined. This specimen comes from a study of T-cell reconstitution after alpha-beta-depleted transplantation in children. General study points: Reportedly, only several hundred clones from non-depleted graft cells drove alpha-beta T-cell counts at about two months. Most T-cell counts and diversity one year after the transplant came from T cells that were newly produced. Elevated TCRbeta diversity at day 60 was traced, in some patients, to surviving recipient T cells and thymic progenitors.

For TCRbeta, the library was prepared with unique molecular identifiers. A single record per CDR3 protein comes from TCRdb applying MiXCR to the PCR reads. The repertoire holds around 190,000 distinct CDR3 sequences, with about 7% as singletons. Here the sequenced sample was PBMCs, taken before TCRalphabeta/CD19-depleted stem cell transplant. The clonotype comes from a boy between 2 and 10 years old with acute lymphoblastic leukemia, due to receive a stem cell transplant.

The CDR3, as DNA: TGTGCCAGCAGCTACCGACAGGCGAACTATGGCTACACCTTC. Amino acid sequence: CASSYRQANYGYTF. V usage is TRBV12-3 or TRBV12-4 and J usage is TRBJ1-2; perhaps TRBD1 as D (6 bases). The CDR3 contains 14 residues. V lost 6 bases and J 2 bases, leaving 13 bases between the germline ends.